This section outlines one T cell receptor (beta chain) sequence together with its context. Its antigen is unknown. Selected positively for CCR7 and CD45RO-negative, naive CD8 cells excluded terminally differentiated effector memory CD45RA+ cells. Each donor was a Caucasian adult residing in Nashville, Tennessee. This CDR3 comprises 13 residues. CDR1 and CDR2 (germline): MDHEN, SYDVKM. V was trimmed by 5 bases and J by 0 bases, leaving 7 bases between them. The assay was immunoSEQ multiplex PCR, and TCRdb's table has in-frame clones only and misses some. Of approximately 600,000 clones in the sample, roughly 95% are singletons; the top ten hold 0.11%. This entry is derived from a study of shared clonotypes between healthy human individuals. Study-level results: In this cohort, only blood was sampled, and tissue repertoires likely differ. Roughly 4.6% of naive CD4 clonotypes were common to several donors. It was the non-shared clonotypes that had lower generation probabilities than clonotypes shared by all four donors.

Sequenced material: naive CD8+ T cells sorted from blood. V usage is TRBV28 and J usage is TRBJ1-2; D ambiguous. The TCR comes from a woman aged 25 to 45 in good health. CDR3 sequence (DNA): TGTGCCAGCAGTCCTTTTTCTAACTATGGCTACACCTTC. It yields the protein CASSPFSNYGYTF.